This entry lists 29 T cell receptor beta chains sequenced from one sample in a study of technical replicates of blood from several donors. Here immunoSEQ multiplex PCR was the method, and the copy in TCRdb shows in-frame clones only, minus some. The sample records approximately 76,000 clones, around nine tenths being singletons. Material for sequencing was T cells isolated from PBMCs. The receptor set was obtained from a human donor in good health.

The rearrangement uses TRBV6-5 and TRBJ1-5, with D unresolved. The CDR3 runs to 15 residues. Germline V gene data show CDR1 as MNHEY and CDR2 as SVGAGI. The ends were cut back, 0 bases at V and 2 bases at J, with 8 bases in the middle. CDR3 loop: CASSYSITGNQPQHF. Written as DNA, the CDR3 is TGTGCCAGCAGTTACTCGATAACAGGCAATCAGCCCCAGCATTTT.

This sequence joins TRBV7-6 and TRBJ2-7; TRBD1 might be the D (5 bases). This CDR3 spans 15 amino acids. V was pared by 4 bases and J by 2 bases, with 15 bases between. In germline, CDR1 is SGHVS, CDR2 FNYEAQ. The CDR3 region has the DNA TGTGCCAGCAGCTACACCCAGGGTATGGCCTACGAGCAGTACTTC. The encoded protein is CASSYTQGMAYEQYF.

This chain joins TRBV6-5 and TRBJ2-7, with 10 bases lining up with TRBD1. The CDR3 loop spans 14 amino acids. Germline CDR1 MNHEY, CDR2 SVGAGI. J lost 6 bases, V lost 5 bases, and 7 bases had no gene match. This CDR3 is CASSPRDRGREQYF. CDR3 DNA sequence: TGTGCCAGCAGTCCCCGGGACAGGGGACGCGAGCAGTACTTC.

The rearrangement links TRBV10-3 to TRBJ1-5; 7 bases agree with TRBD1. The CDR3 totals 15 residues. The V and J ends lost 3 bases and 5 bases, in that order; junction bases with no gene match: 7. Looked up from germline, CDR1 is ENHRY and CDR2 is SYGVKD. The CDR3 DNA reads as TGTGCCATCAGTGAAGGGACAGCTGGCGATCAGCCCCAGCATTTT. Amino acids: CAISEGTAGDQPQHF.

The CDR3 spells CASRPGQGTGELFF. CDR3 DNA: TGTGCCAGCAGACCGGGACAGGGTACCGGGGAGCTGTTTTTT. The chain has TRBV2 and TRBJ2-2; 9 nucleotides match TRBD1. The CDR3 has 14 amino acids. Per the germline V gene, CDR1 is SNHLY and CDR2 is FYNNEI. V shed 6 bases and J 5 bases; nucleotides not matched to a gene: 4.

As concerns this clone: Sequence at one end of the junction differs from germline and may be a read error. The chain has TRBV11-2 and TRBJ2-3; the D is unclear. The CDR3 covers 13 residues. Germline V gene data show CDR1 as SGHAT and CDR2 as FQNNGV. This CDR3 is CASSLEEVDTQYF. The DNA of the CDR3 is TGTGCCAGCAGCCTAGAAGAGGTAGATACGCAGTATTTT.

V is TRBV28 and J is TRBJ2-4; D might be TRBD1 (5 bases). This CDR3 has 14 amino acids. Germline V lookup: CDR1 MDHEN, CDR2 SYDVKM. V lost 3 bases and J lost 10, with 16 bases in between. The CDR3 DNA is TGTGCCAGCAGTTTCAAAGCGACAGCCCCGATTCAGTACTTC. Protein: CASSFKATAPIQYF.

The V call is TRBV4-2, the J call TRBJ2-5, with 10 bases matching TRBD2. Germline loops: CDR1 LGHNA, CDR2 YNFKEQ. The CDR3 has 18 amino acids. The ends lost 1 base at V and 5 bases at J; junction bases unmatched: 13. In DNA, the CDR3 is TGTGCCAGCAGCCAAGGGCTAGCGGGGGACAACGGAGGGGAGACCCAGTACTTC. Amino acids: CASSQGLAGDNGGETQYF.

This clone was seen a few times. The V and J genes are TRBV7-9 and TRBJ1-6; 7 bases fit TRBD1. Trimming cost V 5 bases and J 7 bases; bases outside gene matches: 5. CDR3 length: 14 amino acids. Per germline, CDR1 SEHNR and CDR2 FQNEAQ (reference sequence). Written as DNA, the CDR3 is TGTGCCAGCAGCCCCACAGGGGAGAATTCACCCCTCCACTTT. This translates into CASSPTGENSPLHF.

The chain has TRBV7-6 and TRBJ2-3; a possible D gene is TRBD1 (5 bases). CDR3 size: 18 residues. V was cut by 5 bases and J by 4 bases, with 25 bases left in between. CDR1 SGHVS and CDR2 FNYEAQ come from the germline V gene. CDR3 region: CASSPTPLGRQKADTQYF. The CDR3 DNA sequence: TGTGCCAGCAGCCCCACTCCCCTGGGCCGACAGAAAGCAGATACGCAGTATTTT.

The table lists this clone with a count of one. The chain recombines TRBV29-1 with TRBJ2-3; D is uncertain. Germline loops: CDR1 SQVTM, CDR2 ANQGSEA. The CDR3 is 12 amino acids. The CDR3 reads CSVGHSTDTQYF. As DNA, the CDR3 is TGCAGTGTGGGCCACTCCACAGATACGCAGTATTTT.

This chain connects TRBV6-5 to TRBJ2-7; 12 bases fit TRBD2. The CDR3 has 15 residues. V lost 6 bases and J lost 2; bases outside the gene matches: 5. Germline lookup yields CDR1 MNHEY and CDR2 SVGAGI. CDR3 residues: CASRKTSGRTYEQYF. The CDR3 DNA follows: TGTGCCAGCAGAAAAACTAGCGGGAGGACCTACGAGCAGTACTTC.

The chain combines TRBV5-3 with TRBJ1-6, with D hard to call. TRBV5-3 has ORF status, its function being uncertain. V shed 7 bases and J shed 3 bases, with 20 bases lying between them. This CDR3 is built from 17 residues. CDR3 nucleotide sequence: TGTGCCAGAGGGCATCCCCTCGGTACGGTCTATAATTCACCCCTCCACTTT. Protein sequence: CARGHPLGTVYNSPLHF.

The V gene is TRBV5-1, the J gene TRBJ2-1, with 7 bases fitting TRBD1. The CDR3 extends over 15 amino acids. CDR1 is SGHRS, CDR2 YFSETQ, per germline. Trimming removed 0 bases from V and 9 bases from J; junction bases left unmatched: 9. The CDR3 region has the DNA TGCGCCAGCAGCTTGGGGCAAGGACAGGTCATTGAGCAGTTCTTC. Translating it yields CASSLGQGQVIEQFF.

CDR3 amino acids: CAWSVGLAGGTDTQYF. The CDR3 nucleotides read TGTGCCTGGAGTGTGGGGCTAGCGGGGGGCACAGATACGCAGTATTTT. The rearrangement links TRBV30 to TRBJ2-3; TRBD2 aligns across 10 bases. J gave up 1 base and V 0 bases, and 4 bases lay outside the gene matches. Germline CDR1 is GTSNPN and CDR2 is SVGIG (reference sequence). CDR3 length equals 16 residues.

The chain joins TRBV10-3 to TRBJ1-5, with TRBD1 identical over 9 bases. The V and J ends lost 8 bases and 6 bases, in that order; junction bases with no gene match: 8. The CDR3 has 14 residues. CDR1 ENHRY and CDR2 SYGVKD come from the germline V gene. Written as DNA, the CDR3 is TGTGCCATCGCGGGGGACAGGGACGGTCAGCCCCAGCATTTT. Residues: CAIAGDRDGQPQHF.

V is TRBV30 and J is TRBJ2-5; no clear D. V was trimmed by 4 bases and J by 5 bases, leaving 23 bases between them. The CDR3 runs to 16 residues. From germline, CDR1 is GTSNPN and CDR2 SVGIG (reference sequence). Here the CDR3 reads CAWKGPGGIIWETQYF. DNA for the CDR3: TGTGCCTGGAAAGGCCCCGGCGGCATAATTTGGGAGACCCAGTACTTC.

This clone appeared a few times. The rearrangement links TRBV5-1 to TRBJ1-4; the match to TRBD1 covers 9 bases. Germline-derived CDR1 and CDR2 are SGHRS and YFSETQ. The CDR3 is made up of 14 amino acids. J was trimmed by 8 bases and V by 4 bases; bases with no gene match: 6. CDR3 nucleotide sequence: TGCGCCAGCAGCCACAGGGGGCTAGAGGAAAAACTGTTTTTT. Its protein product is CASSHRGLEEKLFF.

V and J are TRBV4-2 and TRBJ1-2; D gene uncertain. The CDR3 is made up of 12 amino acids. Trimming took off 1 base at V and 6 bases at J, with 6 bases between the two ends. Looked up from germline, CDR1 is LGHNA and CDR2 is YNFKEQ. The DNA of the CDR3 is TGTGCCAGCAGCCAAGGTATCCATGGCTACACCTTC. It is translated as CASSQGIHGYTF.

The genes are TRBV19 and TRBJ1-1, with a possible D match to TRBD1 (6 bases). CDR1 and CDR2 from the germline V gene are LNHDA and SQIVND (reference sequence). Deletions cut 7 bases from V and 0 bases from J, with 21 bases between. This CDR3 contains 17 residues. The CDR3 region has the DNA TGTGCCAGTAATCCGGGACACTTTGTGGATATGAACACTGAAGCTTTCTTT. Its translation: CASNPGHFVDMNTEAFF.

This chain joins TRBV5-1 and TRBJ1-1; D perhaps matches TRBD1 (5 bases). V lost 0 bases to trimming and J lost 3 bases, with 21 bases between them. The CDR3 loop spans 18 amino acids. The germline V gene encodes CDR1 SGHRS and CDR2 YFSETQ. This CDR3 is CASSLEGLRGREDTEAFF. In DNA form, the CDR3 reads TGCGCCAGCAGCTTGGAAGGTTTGAGGGGACGGGAGGACACTGAAGCTTTCTTT. The variable domain in full, completed from reference TRBV5-1 and TRBJ1-1, reads KAGVTQTPRYLIKTRGQQVTLSCSPISGHRSVSWYQQTPGQGLQFLFEYFSETQRNKGNFPGRFSGRQFSNSRSEMNVSTLELGDSALYLCASSLEGLRGREDTEAFFGQGTRLTVV.

This clone was observed a single time. The chain joins TRBV19 to TRBJ1-2; possible D gene TRBD1, 6 bases. Trimming took off 6 bases at V and 7 bases at J, with 9 bases between the two ends. This CDR3 contains 11 residues. Germline V gene lookup returns CDR1 LNHDA and CDR2 SQIVND (reference sequence). In DNA, the CDR3 is TGTGCCAGTAGGAGGGGGTTTGGCTACACCTTC. It codes for CASRRGFGYTF.

This chain connects TRBV7-9 to TRBJ1-2; the D is unclear. The V gene lost 2 bases and the J gene lost 1 base, with 5 bases spanning the gap. Per germline, CDR1 SEHNR and CDR2 FQNEAQ (reference sequence). The CDR3 runs to 13 residues. CDR3 sequence: CASSLQVNYGYTF. CDR3 DNA: TGTGCCAGCAGCTTACAGGTTAACTATGGCTACACCTTC.

This chain links TRBV6-1 with TRBJ2-2, with a weak D call TRBD1 (6 bases). Looked up from germline, CDR1 is MNHNS and CDR2 is SASEGT. Trimming shortened V by 6 bases and J by 4 bases, and 12 bases separated the two germline ends. The CDR3 runs 14 residues. CDR3 nucleotide sequence: TGTGCCAGCAGGGCAGGGGCGTCCACCGGGGAGCTGTTTTTT. Residues: CASRAGASTGELFF.

This chain connects TRBV5-1 to TRBJ2-3, with 13 bases lining up with TRBD2. The CDR3 contains 18 residues. The V gene's germline CDR1 is SGHRS and CDR2 YFSETQ. V was pared by 1 base and J by 0 bases, with 5 bases of the junction left unmatched. The CDR3 spells CASSLFPTSGRSTDTQYF. CDR3 sequence (DNA): TGCGCCAGCAGCTTGTTCCCGACTAGCGGGAGGAGCACAGATACGCAGTATTTT.

The gene calls are TRBV10-3 and TRBJ2-3, with D possibly matching TRBD2 (7 bases). Looked up from germline, CDR1 is ENHRY and CDR2 is SYGVKD. This CDR3 spans 17 amino acids. Trimming shortened V by 4 bases and J by 1 base, and 18 bases separated the two germline ends. The CDR3 DNA reads as TGTGCCATCAGTGCTCCCGATGGGGGGGGGCGCACAGATACGCAGTATTTT. Translated, it gives CAISAPDGGGRTDTQYF.

This clone has a single count. The rearrangement joins TRBV11-2 to TRBJ1-5; maybe TRBD1 (5 bases). This CDR3 has 15 amino acids. The V gene's germline CDR1 is SGHAT and CDR2 FQNNGV. V gave up 1 base and J gave up 4 bases, with 11 bases separating them. In DNA, the CDR3 is TGTGCCAGCAGCTTAGTTTCAGGGAAGAATCAGCCCCAGCATTTT. This encodes CASSLVSGKNQPQHF.

J is TRBJ2-1 and V is TRBV11-3; D is possibly TRBD1 (6 bases). Germline V gene lookup returns CDR1 SGHNT and CDR2 YENEEA. Trimming removed 1 base from V and 9 bases from J, with 10 bases in between. This CDR3 spans 13 amino acids. CDR3 in DNA: TGTGCCAGCAGCTTAGCAGGGGCCCTTGAGCAGTTCTTC. Its protein product is CASSLAGALEQFF.

V is TRBV2 and J is TRBJ2-7; weak D call: TRBD1 (6 bases). The CDR3 is 12 amino acids. The ends were cut back, 7 bases at V and 3 bases at J, with 10 bases in the middle. CDR1 SNHLY and CDR2 FYNNEI come from the germline V gene. CDR3 DNA sequence: TGTGCCAGCAAGCAGGGGAACTACGAGCAGTACTTC. Translated: CASKQGNYEQYF.